This TCR beta chain stems from a study of blood T cell repertoires in COVID-19. Study-wide background: COVID-19 samples from acute and convalescent phases originated in the United States, Italy and Spain.

CDR3 length: 14 residues. With 4 bases removed from V and 5 bases from J, the gap between germline ends came to 15 bases. Per the germline V gene, CDR1 is SGHDT and CDR2 is YYEEEE. As handled by the study authors: For nucleated cells, counts were estimated from reference gene primer amplification. Libraries were prepared by immunoSEQ multiplex PCR; TCRdb keeps only in-frame clonotypes and omits some of them. V and J calls plus clone size are reproduced from that table; the DNA served to infer D and trimming. The repertoire consists of about 320,000 clones, with about four fifths occurring once and the leading ten covering roughly 1.1%.

The TCR was taken from a woman between 45 and 65 years old with acute or convalescent COVID-19. The sequencing input was peripheral blood. The chain combines TRBV5-6 with TRBJ2-5; weak D call: TRBD2 (5 bases). CDR3 loop: CASSRRMTGETQYF. The DNA for the CDR3 is TGTGCCAGCAGCCGAAGAATGACGGGGGAGACCCAGTACTTC.